The 21 T cell receptor beta chains below all came from one sample that was sequenced in a study of cytomegalovirus exposure and HLA in healthy donors. Some clones are missing from TCRdb's copy, which holds only in-frame ones; the method was immunoSEQ multiplex PCR. The sample lists 150,000 to 170,000 clones, about 88% occurring once. Sequenced: PBMCs. These receptors were collected from a man younger than 30 in good health and CMV-seropositive.

The chain has TRBV4-1 and TRBJ2-1, with D perhaps TRBD2 (6 bases). The CDR3 sequence is 15 residues long. V lost 1 base to trimming and J lost 7 bases, with 14 bases between them. Per germline, CDR1 MGHRA and CDR2 YSYEKL. The CDR3 here is CASSQGIIAANEQFF. As DNA, the CDR3 is TGCGCCAGCAGCCAAGGCATCATAGCGGCGAATGAGCAGTTCTTC.

This clone was recorded at least ten times. This chain joins TRBV19 and TRBJ1-2; no clear D. From germline, CDR1 is LNHDA and CDR2 SQIVND (reference sequence). The CDR3 has 12 residues. V was trimmed by 4 bases and J by 6 bases, leaving 9 bases between them. For the CDR3, the DNA is TGTGCCAGTAGTACCCGGGAGGATGGCTACACCTTC. Translated, it gives CASSTREDGYTF.

The rearrangement links TRBV19 to TRBJ2-2, with D maybe TRBD2 (6 bases). Trimming left V 3 bases short and J 0 bases short, with 14 bases between. Germline V lookup: CDR1 LNHDA, CDR2 SQIVND (reference sequence). The CDR3 is 17 amino acids. CDR3 protein: CASSIDGGIANTGELFF. Written as DNA, the CDR3 is TGTGCCAGTAGTATCGACGGGGGAATAGCGAACACCGGGGAGCTGTTTTTT.

This clone was detected only a few times. This sequence joins TRBV4-2 and TRBJ2-7, with 9 bases matching TRBD2. Losses at the gene ends were 0 bases for V and 3 bases for J; bases not matched to a gene: 9. This CDR3 spans 17 amino acids. Per germline, CDR1 LGHNA and CDR2 YNFKEQ. The CDR3 bases are TGTGCCAGCAGCCAAGATCTGGCTAGCGGGATTCGCTACGAGCAGTACTTC. Amino acid sequence: CASSQDLASGIRYEQYF.

The chain employs TRBV2 and TRBJ1-2; 7 bases line up with TRBD1. CDR3 length: 14 residues. Germline V CDR1 and CDR2: SNHLY, FYNNEI. V shed 0 bases, J shed 6 bases, and the junction held 4 bases outside the gene matches. The CDR3, as DNA: TGTGCCAGCAGTGAAGCTTCAGGGGGTCATGGCTACACCTTC. Translating it yields CASSEASGGHGYTF. The variable domain in full, with the rest retrieved from reference TRBV2 and TRBJ1-2, is EPEVTQTPSHQVTQMGQEVILRCVPISNHLYFYWYRQILGQKVEFLVSFYNNEISEKSEIFDDQFSVERPDGSNFTLKIRSTKLEDSAMYFCASSEASGGHGYTFGSGTRLTVV.

The CDR3 here is CASGTGGGETQYF. The CDR3 coding sequence is TGTGCCAGTGGGACAGGGGGAGGAGAGACCCAGTACTTC. This chain links TRBV28 with TRBJ2-5, with 11 bases fitting TRBD1. The CDR3 runs 13 residues. The J segment lost 4 bases and the V segment lost 9 bases, leaving 4 bases of the junction unmatched. Germline V lookup: CDR1 MDHEN, CDR2 SYDVKM.

In this sample, this clone turned up a few times. The gene calls are TRBV5-4 and TRBJ1-1; 9 nucleotides align to TRBD1. The CDR3 loop spans 14 amino acids. Per germline, CDR1 SGHNT and CDR2 YYREEE (reference sequence). J lost 4 bases, V lost 3 bases, and 4 bases had no gene match. This CDR3 is CASSSDRGGTEAFF. As DNA, the CDR3 is TGTGCCAGCAGCTCGGACAGGGGCGGCACTGAAGCTTTCTTT.

The rearrangement joins TRBV19 to TRBJ2-3, with TRBD2 as a possible D gene (5 bases). Trimming removed 9 bases from V and 4 bases from J, with 14 bases in between. The CDR3 has 13 residues. Germline V CDR1 and CDR2: LNHDA, SQIVND (reference sequence). CDR3 amino acids: CASTHDGADTQYF. In nucleotides, the CDR3 is TGTGCCAGCACGCACGACGGGGCAGATACGCAGTATTTT.

The chain joins TRBV7-7 to TRBJ2-5; unclear D gene. CDR1 SSHAT and CDR2 FNYEAQ come from the germline V gene (reference sequence). Between the trimmed V and J ends, which lost 6 bases and 5 bases, there was a span of 19 bases. The CDR3 totals 15 residues. The CDR3 sequence is CASSRGYLLGETQYF. The DNA for the CDR3 is TGTGCCAGCAGTCGAGGCTATCTCCTCGGTGAGACCCAGTACTTC.

V gene TRBV2 combines with J gene TRBJ2-1; D is possibly TRBD2 (6 bases). This CDR3 has 15 residues. Per the germline V gene, CDR1 is SNHLY and CDR2 is FYNNEI. The V and J ends lost 4 bases and 4 bases respectively, with 14 bases between them. The CDR3 here is CASSVGERAYNEQFF. The CDR3 DNA reads TGTGCCAGCAGTGTCGGGGAGCGGGCTTACAATGAGCAGTTCTTC.

The rearrangement joins TRBV29-1 to TRBJ2-1; TRBD1 might be the D (6 bases). Trimming removed 8 bases at V and 4 bases at J, with 15 bases between. Per germline, CDR1 SQVTM and CDR2 ANQGSEA. This CDR3 has 13 residues. CDR3 residues: CSSRTEVYNEQFF. The CDR3 DNA follows: TGCAGCTCCCGGACAGAGGTATACAATGAGCAGTTCTTC.

J is TRBJ1-2 and V is TRBV7-2; D may be TRBD1 (6 bases). This CDR3 is 13 amino acids long. Germline values: CDR1 SGHTA, CDR2 FQGNSA. V lost 6 bases, J lost 2 bases, and 10 bases lay in between. The CDR3 nucleotides are TGTGCCAGCAGTTGGGACAAGAACTATGGCTACACCTTC. This translates into CASSWDKNYGYTF.

This chain links TRBV28 with TRBJ1-4; weak D call: TRBD1 (5 bases). V was shortened by 7 bases and J by 5 bases, with 17 bases between the two germline ends. This CDR3 is built from 15 residues. Germline CDR1 is MDHEN and CDR2 is SYDVKM. DNA of the CDR3: TGTGCCAGCACGCGGGCCGGGGGTTGGAATGAAAAACTGTTTTTT. It specifies CASTRAGGWNEKLFF.

The chain links TRBV6-5 to TRBJ1-3; D uncertain. From germline, CDR1 is MNHEY and CDR2 SVGAGI. CDR3 length: 15 residues. The V end was cut by 2 bases, the J end by 1 base, with 9 bases between. For the CDR3, the DNA is TGTGCCAGCAGTTACGGGCAGTTGTCTGGAAACACCATATATTTT. The encoded protein is CASSYGQLSGNTIYF.

The rearrangement joins TRBV5-4 to TRBJ2-3; the D gene is possibly TRBD2 (6 bases). The V end was cut by 6 bases, the J end by 0 bases, with 11 bases between. Germline CDR1 SGHNT, CDR2 YYREEE (reference sequence). This CDR3 has 14 residues. CDR3 loop: CASNDGGSTDTQYF. CDR3 DNA: TGTGCCAGCAATGACGGGGGTAGCACAGATACGCAGTATTTT. The full variable domain, its missing parts supplied by reference TRBV5-4 and TRBJ2-3, is ETGVTQSPTHLIKTRGQQVTLRCSSQSGHNTVSWYQQALGQGPQFIFQYYREEENGRGNFPPRFSGLQFPNYSSELNVNALELDDSALYLCASNDGGSTDTQYFGPGTRLTVL.

The chain joins TRBV7-2 to TRBJ1-2; possibly TRBD1 for D (5 bases). Between the trimmed V and J ends, which lost 3 bases and 0 bases, there was a span of 8 bases. The V gene's germline CDR1 is SGHTA and CDR2 FQGNSA. The CDR3 consists of 14 residues. DNA of the CDR3: TGTGCCAGCAGCTTGGGGCGGTCTAACTATGGCTACACCTTC. Translation gives CASSLGRSNYGYTF.

This rearrangement joins TRBV6-6 to TRBJ1-2; the D is unclear. The CDR3 spans 15 residues. The germline V and J ends were trimmed by 2 bases and 5 bases, with 15 bases remaining between them. Germline CDR1 is MNHNY and CDR2 is SVGAGI (reference sequence). The CDR3 nucleotides are TGTGCCAGCAGTTACACCCCTGACAACCCTTATGGCTACACCTTC. It specifies CASSYTPDNPYGYTF.

The gene calls are TRBV7-2 and TRBJ2-3, with D possibly TRBD1 on 6 matching bases. CDR1 SGHTA and CDR2 FQGNSA come from the germline V gene. Deletions cut 4 bases from V and 0 bases from J, with 14 bases between. The CDR3 covers 16 residues. DNA of the CDR3: TGTGCCAGCAGCTGGGGACACCTAACTAGCACAGATACGCAGTATTTT. It codes for CASSWGHLTSTDTQYF.

This clone showed up just a few times. The rearrangement links TRBV5-1 to TRBJ1-1; D is ambiguous. Trimming left V 3 bases short and J 1 base short, with 10 bases between. Per the germline V gene, CDR1 is SGHRS and CDR2 is YFSETQ. The length of the CDR3 is 14 residues. DNA for the CDR3: TGCGCCAGCAGCTCTGCTATCGGGAACACTGAAGCTTTCTTT. It encodes CASSSAIGNTEAFF.

The chain combines TRBV19 with TRBJ2-1; 7 positions agree with TRBD1. The CDR3 runs to 13 residues. V lost 6 bases, J lost 9 bases, and 8 bases stayed unmatched. Per the germline V gene, CDR1 is LNHDA and CDR2 is SQIVND (reference sequence). CDR3 in amino acids: CASSDRVPAEQFF. For the CDR3, the DNA is TGTGCCAGTAGCGACAGGGTCCCGGCTGAGCAGTTCTTC.

This clone was recorded a few times. CDR3 in DNA: TGTGCCAGTAGTGTGGGACAGGTCAGCAATCAGCCCCAGCATTTT. This translates into CASSVGQVSNQPQHF. The rearrangement uses TRBV19 and TRBJ1-5; 8 nucleotides align to TRBD1. The germline CDR1 and CDR2 sequences are LNHDA and SQIVND (reference sequence). The CDR3 extends over 15 amino acids. Trimming at V came to 5 bases and at J to 1 base, leaving 4 bases not matched to a gene.